Listed here are 9 T cell receptor beta chains from one sample, sequenced in a study of CD8 T cells in Susac syndrome. With random hexamers, 0.5 to 1 ug RNA was reverse transcribed. MiXCR was run by TCRdb on the immunoSEQ multiplex PCR reads, yielding one entry per CDR3 protein. The sample contains about 140,000 distinct CDR3 sequences, roughly 94% of which appear only once. The sequenced material came from CD4+ T cells from PBMCs. All receptors come from a human donor with Susac syndrome.

V usage is TRBV12-3 or TRBV12-4 and J usage is TRBJ1-2; weak D call: TRBD1 (6 bases). The V end was cut by 7 bases, the J end by 7 bases, with 16 bases between. The length of the CDR3 is 13 residues. CDR3 residues: CASTRRGGGGYTF. DNA for the CDR3: TGTGCCAGCACCCGAAGGGGGGGCGGTGGCTACACCTTC.

The gene calls are TRBV5-1 and TRBJ2-5; D is perhaps TRBD2 (5 bases). Trimming took off 0 bases at V and 2 bases at J, with 14 bases between the two ends. The germline gives CDR1 SGHRS, CDR2 YFSETQ. The CDR3 extends over 16 amino acids. CDR3: CASSLVGGEGQETQYF. The CDR3, as DNA: TGCGCCAGCAGCTTGGTAGGAGGAGAGGGACAAGAGACCCAGTACTTC. Filled out from reference TRBV5-1 and TRBJ2-5, the complete variable domain reads KAGVTQTPRYLIKTRGQQVTLSCSPISGHRSVSWYQQTPGQGLQFLFEYFSETQRNKGNFPGRFSGRQFSNSRSEMNVSTLELGDSALYLCASSLVGGEGQETQYFGPGTRLLVL.

This clonotype was seen a single time. This CDR3 reads CATSRLGDRSADTQYF. As DNA, the CDR3 is TGTGCCACCAGCCGACTTGGGGACAGGTCCGCAGATACGCAGTATTTT. The genes are TRBV15 and TRBJ2-3; 8 positions match TRBD1. The junction had 11 bases not matched to a gene; V was cut back by 5 bases and J by 4 bases. Germline V lookup: CDR1 LNHNV, CDR2 YYDKDF (reference sequence). The CDR3 has 16 residues.

This chain links TRBV7-2 with TRBJ1-1; no firm D call. Germline CDR1 is SGHTA and CDR2 is FQGNSA. Trimming stripped 2 bases from V and 8 bases from J, with 12 bases between. The CDR3 is 13 residues long. CDR3 nucleotides: TGTGCCAGCAGCTTATCTCACGGCAGGGAAGCTTTCTTT. Its translation is CASSLSHGREAFF.

The rearrangement uses TRBV20-1 and TRBJ2-5; a weak D match, TRBD2 (5 bases). Germline CDR1 and CDR2: DFQATT and SNEGSKA (reference sequence). Deletions cut 5 bases from V and 2 bases from J, with 15 bases between. The length of the CDR3 is 14 residues. CDR3 residues: CSAPQFGEQETQYF. The CDR3 DNA sequence: TGCAGTGCTCCCCAGTTCGGGGAACAAGAGACCCAGTACTTC.

V gene TRBV28 combines with J gene TRBJ1-1; maybe TRBD1 (6 bases). Germline V gene data show CDR1 as MDHEN and CDR2 as SYDVKM. Trimming left V 5 bases short and J 8 bases short, with 12 bases between. The CDR3 loop spans 12 amino acids. This CDR3 reads CASSDRKHEAFF. The DNA of the CDR3 is TGTGCCAGCAGTGACAGGAAACACGAAGCTTTCTTT.

The sample holds one count of this clonotype. The CDR3 DNA reads TGCGCCAGCAGCACCCCCAGGACAGGGGAGGGCGAGCAGTACTTC. Amino acid sequence: CASSTPRTGEGEQYF. V gene TRBV5-1 combines with J gene TRBJ2-7, with 9 bases that match TRBD1. Germline V lookup: CDR1 SGHRS, CDR2 YFSETQ. This CDR3 is 15 amino acids long. Germline trimming cut 4 bases from V and 6 bases from J; bases unmatched to any gene: 11.

The table lists this clonotype with a count of one. J is TRBJ2-5 and V is TRBV5-1; 7 bases fit TRBD2. This CDR3 is 17 amino acids long. With 1 base clipped from V and 7 bases from J, the junction kept 16 bases outside the gene matches. The V gene's germline CDR1 is SGHRS and CDR2 YFSETQ. The CDR3 region is CASSLILAERTKTTQYF. In DNA form, the CDR3 reads TGCGCCAGCAGCTTGATTCTAGCGGAGAGGACAAAGACGACCCAGTACTTC.

V is TRBV4-1 and J is TRBJ1-5; D unclear. Germline V gene sequence: CDR1 MGHRA, CDR2 YSYEKL. V lost 4 bases and J lost 3, with 7 bases in between. The CDR3 covers 13 residues. CDR3 sequence (DNA): TGCGCCAGCAGCCGGTTGGTCAATCAGCCCCAGCATTTT. As protein: CASSRLVNQPQHF.